These 31 T cell receptor beta chains share one sample of origin, sequenced in a study of T cell repertoires in cytomegalovirus infection. TCRdb re-analysed the reads in MiXCR, keeping a single row per CDR3 protein. The profile shows tens of thousands of distinct CDR3 sequences, 25% to 30% of them singletons. No antigen has been assigned to these receptors. The sequences come from CD8+ T cells from cultured PBMCs, collected from culture after CMV antigen stimulation. The receptors derive from a human donor in good health (CMV status not recorded). Some clones in this sample may be carry-over from other donors' samples.

This clonotype was seen ten or more times. The chain links TRBV7-2 to TRBJ2-7; 9 bases align to TRBD1. The germline gives CDR1 SGHTA, CDR2 FQGNSA. The CDR3 runs to 15 residues. The trim removed 5 bases at V and 6 bases at J, leaving 11 bases unmatched. CDR3 DNA sequence: TGTGCCAGCAGCCCGGGACAGGGCCTCCTGGGCGAGCAGTACTTC. It yields the protein CASSPGQGLLGEQYF.

The chain combines TRBV19 with TRBJ2-5, with D perhaps TRBD2 (5 bases). The germline V gene has CDR1 LNHDA and CDR2 SQIVND (reference sequence). V shed 4 bases and J shed 5 bases, with 11 bases lying between them. The CDR3 is 13 amino acids. CDR3 sequence (DNA): TGTGCCAGTAGTAATCTAGCTGCGGAGACCCAGTACTTC. Protein product: CASSNLAAETQYF.

With respect to this clonotype: The junction departs from the called germline gene at one end, perhaps through a read error. The rearrangement joins TRBV6-5 to TRBJ2-2; 9 bases are a match to TRBD2. The CDR3 loop spans 19 amino acids. Germline CDR1 MNHEY, CDR2 SVGAGI. CDR3 residues: CASSDSLASGIPYPGELFF. The CDR3 DNA is TGTGCCAGCAGTGACTCTTTGGCTAGCGGGATCCCTTACCCCGGGGAGCTGTTTTTT.

This chain links TRBV4-3 with TRBJ2-3, with 7 bases aligning to TRBD2. Germline CDR1 LGHNA, CDR2 YSLEER. Trimming took 8 bases from V and 4 from J; bases not matched to a gene: 9. The CDR3 has 14 residues. The CDR3 DNA reads TGCGCCAGCGCCTTGGGGGGGGAGGCAGATACGCAGTATTTT. Protein: CASALGGEADTQYF.

This clonotype was recorded at least ten times. The V call is TRBV4-3, the J call TRBJ1-1, with D possibly being TRBD1 (6 bases). V dropped 0 bases and J dropped 5 bases, with 10 bases sitting between them. The CDR3 runs 14 residues. Germline CDR1 reads LGHNA; CDR2 reads YSLEER. The CDR3 DNA reads as TGCGCCAGCAGCCAAGATAGAGGGGGAACTGAAGCTTTCTTT. Translated, it gives CASSQDRGGTEAFF.

In the case of this clonotype: A much more abundant neighbour one base away suggests this may be a read error. V and J are TRBV7-2 and TRBJ2-2, with 7 bases identical to TRBD1. Per germline, CDR1 SGHTA and CDR2 FQGNSA. The CDR3 runs 17 residues. The chain's CDR3 is CASSPDRVGANTGELIF. The CDR3 DNA sequence: TGTGCCAGCAGCCCAGACAGGGTAGGAGCGAACACCGGGGAGCTGATTTTT.

The V gene is TRBV20-1, the J gene TRBJ2-1, with 10 bases that match TRBD1. With 0 bases clipped from V and 8 bases from J, the junction kept 10 bases outside the gene matches. Germline V lookup: CDR1 DFQATT, CDR2 SNEGSKA (reference sequence). CDR3 length equals 16 residues. CDR3 region: CSARDLGTGVFYEQFF. The CDR3 DNA sequence: TGCAGTGCTAGAGATCTCGGGACAGGGGTATTCTATGAGCAGTTCTTC.

The chain uses TRBV6-6 and TRBJ2-1; 7 nucleotides match TRBD1. CDR1 MNHNY and CDR2 SVGAGI come from the germline V gene (reference sequence). The CDR3 is 17 amino acids. With V trimmed by 10 bases and J by 5 bases, 20 bases remained unmatched. This CDR3 is CAIQEALGDRRHNEQFF. CDR3 DNA sequence: TGTGCCATCCAGGAAGCCCTAGGGGACAGAAGACACAATGAGCAGTTCTTC.

V and J are TRBV5-8 and TRBJ2-7, with D perhaps assigned TRBD1 or TRBD2 (5 bases each). From germline, CDR1 is SGHTS and CDR2 YDEGEE. The CDR3 contains 13 residues. Deletions cut 0 bases from V and 7 bases from J, with 11 bases between. For the CDR3, the DNA is TGTGCCAGCAGCTTGGACAGGACTCGGGAGCAGTACTTC. Protein sequence: CASSLDRTREQYF.

The rearrangement links TRBV5-1 to TRBJ1-1; a possible D gene is TRBD1 (6 bases). Trimming stripped 0 bases from V and 6 bases from J, with 15 bases between. Germline V lookup: CDR1 SGHRS, CDR2 YFSETQ. This CDR3 region has 15 residues. The CDR3 region has the DNA TGCGCCAGCAGCTTGGGGCACAGGGATCTCCCTGAAGCTTTCTTT. Its translation: CASSLGHRDLPEAFF.

The rearrangement joins TRBV2 to TRBJ1-6, with no clear D. Germline CDR1 reads SNHLY; CDR2 reads FYNNEI. CDR3 length: 13 residues. Trimming took off 4 bases at V and 7 bases at J, with 8 bases between the two ends. For the CDR3, the DNA is TGTGCCAGCAGTGTTACAGTCAATTCACCCCTCCACTTT. It codes for CASSVTVNSPLHF.

This clonotype was seen more than once but under ten times. The rearrangement uses TRBV10-2 and TRBJ1-1; the D is unclear. Trimming removed 8 bases from V and 1 base from J, with 17 bases in between. Germline lookup yields CDR1 WSHSY and CDR2 SAAADI. The CDR3 is 15 amino acids. CDR3 sequence (DNA): TGCGCCAGCGACCCAGGATTAGGACGGAACACTGAAGCTTTCTTT. Amino acids: CASDPGLGRNTEAFF.

Notes on this clonotype: One base away lies a much larger clone, so this may be a sequencing read error. As the CDR3 is not closed by the conserved phenylalanine or tryptophan, this likely results from a read error. This chain connects TRBV20-1 to TRBJ1-6, with 7 positions matching TRBD1. Looked up from germline, CDR1 is DFQATT and CDR2 is SNEGSKA (reference sequence). The CDR3 is 16 amino acids. With 2 bases clipped from V and 6 bases from J, the junction kept 10 bases outside the gene matches. The CDR3 reads CSARNPQGMSNSPLHL. The DNA of the CDR3 is TGCAGTGCTAGAAACCCACAGGGGATGTCTAATTCACCCCTCCACTTA.

This clonotype was observed many times. The chain's CDR3 is CASSLNRQETQYF. The CDR3 DNA reads as TGTGCCAGCAGCTTAAACCGCCAAGAGACCCAGTACTTC. J is TRBJ2-5 and V is TRBV7-2; D is unclear. The germline V and J ends were trimmed by 2 bases and 1 base, with 5 bases remaining between them. Germline V gene sequence: CDR1 SGHTA, CDR2 FQGNSA. The CDR3 contains 13 residues.

This clonotype was picked up many times. This chain links TRBV27 with TRBJ2-7; 9 positions agree with TRBD1. The CDR3 consists of 12 residues. The V gene end was trimmed by 6 bases and the J gene end by 6 bases; junction bases not matched to a gene: 3. Looked up from germline, CDR1 is MNHEY and CDR2 is SMNVEV (reference sequence). CDR3 bases: TGTGCCAGCAGCCGGGACAGGGTCGAGCAGTACTTC. Its translation: CASSRDRVEQYF.

This clonotype was counted a single time. J is TRBJ2-5 and V is TRBV30, with 8 bases that match TRBD2. V shed 0 bases, J shed 4 bases, and the junction held 4 bases outside the gene matches. Germline V CDR1 and CDR2: GTSNPN, SVGIG (reference sequence). The CDR3 runs 14 residues. The CDR3 protein is CAWSVRGGLETQYF. CDR3 nucleotides: TGTGCCTGGAGTGTCCGGGGGGGGCTAGAGACCCAGTACTTC.

About this clonotype itself: Being one base from a much bigger clone, this may be a read error. The chain combines TRBV20-1 with TRBJ1-5; D is possibly TRBD1 (6 bases). This CDR3 has 16 residues. The V end was cut by 0 bases, the J end by 0 bases, with 12 bases between. Germline-derived CDR1 and CDR2 are DFQATT and SNEGSKA (reference sequence). The CDR3 DNA is TGCAGTGCTAGAGATTCGTCCAGGGGTAGCAATCAGCCCCAGCATTTT. As protein: CSARDSSRGSNQPQHF.

The chain links TRBV10-2 to TRBJ2-7, with TRBD1 as a possible D gene (5 bases). The CDR3 is 13 residues long. Germline assignment: CDR1 WSHSY and CDR2 SAAADI. V shed 8 bases and J shed 1 base, with 12 bases lying between them. CDR3 in DNA: TGCGCCAGCTCTGACAGTTCTTCCTACGAGCAGTACTTC. It translates to CASSDSSSYEQYF.

The chain is built from TRBV24-1 and TRBJ2-4, with TRBD1 matching over 8 bases. CDR3 size: 14 residues. Germline V CDR1 and CDR2: KGHDR, SFDVKD. V was pared by 9 bases and J by 3 bases, with 6 bases of the junction left unmatched. The chain's CDR3 is CATGITGGKNIQYF. CDR3 DNA sequence: TGTGCCACCGGGATTACAGGGGGCAAAAACATTCAGTACTTC.

There are a few counts of this clonotype. This chain uses TRBV5-6 with TRBJ1-3, with 9 bases matching TRBD1. Losses at the gene ends were 6 bases for V and 3 bases for J; bases not matched to a gene: 10. The germline V gene has CDR1 SGHDT and CDR2 YYEEEE. This CDR3 is 16 amino acids long. The CDR3 reads CASMHWGQGFGNTIYF. In DNA, the CDR3 is TGTGCCAGCATGCACTGGGGACAGGGTTTTGGAAACACCATATATTTT.

This clonotype has a count of ten or more. The chain uses TRBV7-2 and TRBJ2-1; D not resolved. In germline, CDR1 is SGHTA, CDR2 FQGNSA. V was clipped by 1 base and J by 4 bases, with 17 bases between them. The CDR3 runs 17 residues. CDR3 sequence reads: CASSLDVADAKYNEQFF. In nucleotides, the CDR3 is TGTGCCAGCAGCTTAGATGTAGCAGACGCGAAATACAATGAGCAGTTCTTC.

The J gene is TRBJ2-2, the V gene TRBV19; 10 positions agree with TRBD1. Looked up from germline, CDR1 is LNHDA and CDR2 is SQIVND (reference sequence). With 4 bases clipped from V and 5 bases from J, the junction kept 4 bases outside the gene matches. CDR3 size: 15 residues. DNA of the CDR3: TGTGCCAGTAGTAAAGACAGGGGGCAGACCGGGGAGCTGTTTTTT. Translated, it gives CASSKDRGQTGELFF. The full variable domain, completed using reference TRBV19 and TRBJ2-2, is DGGITQSPKYLFRKEGQNVTLSCEQNLNHDAMYWYRQDPGQGLRLIYYSQIVNDFQKGDIAEGYSVSREKKESFPLTVTSAQKNPTAFYLCASSKDRGQTGELFFGEGSRLTVL.

This clonotype was found a few times. The chain carries TRBV27 and TRBJ2-7; 13 bases fit TRBD2. Per germline, CDR1 MNHEY and CDR2 SMNVEV (reference sequence). This CDR3 has 16 amino acids. The V gene end was trimmed by 4 bases and the J gene end by 4 bases; junction bases not matched to a gene: 7. The CDR3 DNA reads as TGTGCCAGCAGTTCCGGGACTAGCGGGATTAATTACGAGCAGTACTTC. This gives the protein CASSSGTSGINYEQYF.

As for this clonotype: The junction and the germline gene differ at one end; a read error may be behind it. V and J are TRBV7-1 and TRBJ2-5; 8 nucleotides align to TRBD2. TRBV7-1 is classed as an ORF, of uncertain function. The CDR3 extends over 15 amino acids. The CDR3 DNA reads as TGTGCCACCAGCTCGGGGACTAGTGATCAAGAGACCCAGTACTTC. Protein sequence: CATSSGTSDQETQYF.

The gene calls are TRBV27 and TRBJ2-5; 8 bases match TRBD2. CDR1 and CDR2 from the germline V gene are MNHEY and SMNVEV (reference sequence). This CDR3 comprises 16 residues. V gave up 6 bases and J gave up 5 bases; unmatched junction bases: 14. For the CDR3, the DNA is TGTGCCAGCAGCCCGACCTTCGGGGGGGCTCTTGAGACCCAGTACTTC. As protein: CASSPTFGGALETQYF.

This chain links TRBV28 with TRBJ1-5, with D hard to call. The V end lost 6 bases, the J end lost 6 bases, and 9 bases lay between the germline ends. Germline V gene data show CDR1 as MDHEN and CDR2 as SYDVKM. This CDR3 has 12 amino acids. The DNA of the CDR3 is TGTGCCAGCAGGCCCCCCGGTCAGCCCCAGCATTTT. Protein sequence: CASRPPGQPQHF.

The gene calls are TRBV15 and TRBJ2-3; 7 bases are a match to TRBD2. The CDR3 runs 16 residues. Per germline, CDR1 LNHNV and CDR2 YYDKDF (reference sequence). Unmatched junction bases numbered 4, after V lost 1 base and J lost 0 bases. The CDR3 DNA is TGTGCCACCAGCAGAGGAACAGCGGGAAGCACAGATACGCAGTATTTT. Translating gives CATSRGTAGSTDTQYF.

The chain couples TRBV7-9 to TRBJ1-4; D uncertain. Per germline, CDR1 SEHNR and CDR2 FQNEAQ (reference sequence). The CDR3 covers 17 residues. Between the trimmed V and J ends, which lost 0 bases and 1 base, there was a span of 12 bases. CDR3 nucleotides: TGTGCCAGCAGCTTAGCGACCCATGAAATAACTAATGAAAAACTGTTTTTT. Encoded protein: CASSLATHEITNEKLFF.

The chain links TRBV25-1 to TRBJ2-7, with D unresolved. The CDR3 loop spans 14 amino acids. Germline V gene lookup returns CDR1 MGHDK and CDR2 SYGVNS. Between the trimmed V and J ends, which lost 6 bases and 0 bases, there was a span of 12 bases. The CDR3 is CASSEDSRSYEQYF. In DNA form, the CDR3 reads TGTGCCAGCAGCGAAGACTCCCGCTCCTACGAGCAGTACTTC.

The gene calls are TRBV6-2 or TRBV6-3 and TRBJ1-5; 11 bases align to TRBD1. Trimming at V came to 8 bases and at J to 3 bases, leaving 18 bases not matched to a gene. Germline V lookup: CDR1 MNHEY, CDR2 SVGEGT. The CDR3 is 19 residues long. CDR3 coding DNA: TGTGCCAGCGGACCTTTATGGCGGGACAGGGGGTCACACAATCAGCCCCAGCATTTT. Its protein is CASGPLWRDRGSHNQPQHF.

There are many counts of this clonotype. J is TRBJ2-7 and V is TRBV12-3 or TRBV12-4; D uncertain. V lost 2 bases, J lost 5 bases, and 10 bases lay in between. The CDR3 is 13 residues long. The CDR3 region has the DNA TGTGCCAGCAGTTTAATCTTAGGGAACGAGCAGTACTTC. Its translation is CASSLILGNEQYF.